Sequencing of this TCR beta chain was carried out in a study of CD8 T cells in Susac syndrome. Regarding the study as a whole: The relatively small number of individuals in the TCR sequencing and HLA analysis was acknowledged by the study.

After extraction with the RNeasy kit, about 0.45 to 1 ug of the RNA was reverse transcribed using random hexamers. The TCR beta CDR3 was amplified by immunoSEQ multiplex PCR across 54 Vbeta, 13 Jbeta. TCRdb processed the immunoSEQ multiplex PCR reads anew with MiXCR; each CDR3 protein has one entry. The table records under 200,000 distinct CDR3 sequences, approximately 95% of them present only once. Sequencing targeted TCR beta in blood CD8+ and CD4+ T cells. TEMRA cells were FACS-enriched, with CD8+ and CD4+ T cells isolated negatively. There are 14 residues in the CDR3. Trimming at V came to 6 bases and at J to 5 bases, leaving 5 bases not matched to a gene. CDR1 is MNHEY and CDR2 is SMNVEV in the germline V gene (reference sequence). Concerning this clonotype: Its antigen is still unknown.

This TCR came from a human donor with multiple sclerosis. The gene calls are TRBV27 and TRBJ1-2, with TRBD1 matching over 11 bases. The sequencing sample was made of CD8+ T cells from PBMCs. The CDR3 sequence is CASSSGTGGYGYTF. The CDR3 DNA is TGTGCCAGCAGCTCCGGGACAGGGGGATATGGCTACACCTTC.